A single sample gave rise to the 6 T cell receptor beta chains below, sequenced in a study of blood T cell repertoires in COVID-19. Some clones are missing from TCRdb's copy, which holds only in-frame ones; the method was immunoSEQ multiplex PCR. The sample lists 410,000 or so clones; around 91% were seen once. Source material: peripheral blood. The receptors here all came from a woman in her thirties or forties with COVID-19, enrolled during active disease.

This chain uses TRBV7-9 with TRBJ1-2; 7 bases map to TRBD1. Germline lookup yields CDR1 SEHNR and CDR2 FQNEAQ (reference sequence). Trimming cost V 5 bases and J 3 bases; bases outside gene matches: 6. The CDR3 sequence is 14 residues long. In DNA, the CDR3 is TGTGCCAGCAGCCGACAGGGCCTTTACTATGGCTACACCTTC. Its translation is CASSRQGLYYGYTF.

V usage is TRBV4-1 and J usage is TRBJ1-4, with a weak D call TRBD1 (5 bases). Trimming removed 0 bases from V and 8 bases from J, with 25 bases in between. The germline gives CDR1 MGHRA, CDR2 YSYEKL. The CDR3 is made up of 19 amino acids. The CDR3 DNA sequence: TGCGCCAGCAGCCAAGATCCCGTCCCGCCAGGGCCACTGGGCGAAAAACTGTTTTTT. As protein: CASSQDPVPPGPLGEKLFF.

This clone was detected only once. The V gene is TRBV9, the J gene TRBJ1-4, with 7 bases matching TRBD1. V lost 2 bases to trimming and J lost 4 bases; unmatched junction nucleotides: 8. The CDR3 loop spans 16 amino acids. Per germline, CDR1 SGDLS and CDR2 YYNGEE. CDR3 bases: TGTGCCAGCAGCGTCGACGGGGGACAGTTTAATGAAAAACTGTTTTTT. It encodes CASSVDGGQFNEKLFF.

The chain carries TRBV6-5 and TRBJ2-7, with TRBD2 as a possible D gene (6 bases). V lost 5 bases and J lost 3, with 11 bases in between. Germline values: CDR1 MNHEY, CDR2 SVGAGI. This CDR3 is built from 13 residues. CDR3 DNA: TGTGCCAGCAGTCCCGGGAGAAGCTACGAGCAGTACTTC. Its translation: CASSPGRSYEQYF.

The rearrangement links TRBV5-6 to TRBJ2-2, with 7 bases fitting TRBD2. The CDR3 runs 15 residues. V shed 1 base, J shed 4 bases, and the junction held 4 bases outside the gene matches. Germline V CDR1 and CDR2: SGHDT, YYEEEE. CDR3 residues: CASSLLQRGTGELFF. The CDR3 DNA reads as TGTGCCAGCAGCTTGCTACAGCGGGGCACCGGGGAGCTGTTTTTT.

This chain uses TRBV7-3 with TRBJ1-4; tentatively, D is TRBD1 (5 bases). V lost 1 base and J lost 0, with 9 bases in between. This CDR3 comprises 16 residues. CDR1 SGHTA and CDR2 FQGTGA come from the germline V gene. DNA of the CDR3: TGTGCCAGCAGCTTAAGCGGGGCAACAACTAATGAAAAACTGTTTTTT. Translated, it gives CASSLSGATTNEKLFF.